The rows below give T cell receptor beta chains drawn from one sample of a study of identical twins. In TCRdb, the 5' RACE reads were re-called with MiXCR into one record per CDR3 protein. The sample has approximately 600,000 distinct CDR3 sequences, approximately 9.6% seen once. Separately, the same data were catalogued under a study of yellow fever vaccine responses in identical twins.

Material for sequencing was PBMCs. The receptors stem from a woman aged 18-30 years in good health. CDR3s include the opening cysteine and the closing phenylalanine or tryptophan. Fields, in order: J gene, D gene, clone size, V gene, CDR3 protein, CDR3 DNA. D genes are given only for firm matches. Clone size, where shown, is once, few, many, or a class for clones that have expanded.

>TRBJ2-1|NA|many|TRBV3-1
CASSQDSARVFF
TGTGCCAGCAGCCAAGATAGCGCTAGAGTGTTCTTC
>TRBJ1-5|TRBD1|many|TRBV7-9
CASSSRTGDQPQHF
TGTGCCAGCAGCTCCCGGACAGGGGACCAGCCCCAGCATTTT
>TRBJ2-1|NA|NA|TRBV3-1
CASSQDAQRTEQFF
TGTGCCAGCAGCCAAGATGCCCAGCGGACTGAGCAGTTCTTC
>TRBJ1-5|NA|NA|TRBV20-1
CSASPGHLRGGNQPQHF
TGCAGTGCTTCTCCGGGACACTTACGCGGAGGCAATCAGCCCCAGCATTTT
>TRBJ2-1|TRBD2|many|TRBV20-1
CSAKIAGGAHNEQFF
TGCAGTGCAAAGATAGCGGGGGGCGCGCACAATGAGCAGTTCTTC
>TRBJ2-2|TRBD2|few|TRBV7-9
CASSRPRPSGSSGELFF
TGTGCCAGCAGCCGCCCACGGCCTAGCGGGAGTTCCGGGGAGCTGTTTTTT
>TRBJ2-1|TRBD2|many|TRBV20-1
CSAIKGGLAGVYAYNEQFF
TGCAGTGCTATAAAGGGGGGACTAGCGGGAGTCTACGCCTACAATGAGCAGTTCTTC
>TRBJ2-1|NA|NA|TRBV29-1
CSADSPRRTNEQFF
TGCAGCGCTGACTCTCCCAGACGGACCAATGAGCAGTTCTTC
>TRBJ1-6|NA|many|TRBV6-1
CASSVGQTPLHF
TGTGCCAGCAGTGTGGGGCAGACACCCCTCCACTTT
>TRBJ2-7|TRBD2|few|TRBV4-2
CASSPESGGRAYEQYF
TGTGCCAGCAGCCCAGAAAGCGGGGGACGTGCCTACGAGCAGTACTTC
>TRBJ2-7|TRBD1|NA|TRBV7-8
CASSLAGTGKYEQYF
TGTGCCAGCAGCTTAGCAGGGACAGGGAAATACGAGCAGTACTTC
>TRBJ2-7|NA|many|TRBV7-2
CASSLALGYNEQYF
TGTGCCAGCAGCTTAGCTTTGGGATACAACGAGCAGTACTTC
>TRBJ2-7|NA|few|TRBV9
CASNQRGAYEQYF
TGTGCCAGCAACCAACGAGGGGCCTACGAGCAGTACTTC
>TRBJ1-2|NA|NA|TRBV9
CASSVGRQTRYGYTF
TGTGCCAGCAGCGTAGGGAGACAGACCCGTTATGGCTACACCTTC
>TRBJ2-2|TRBD1|many|TRBV12-3/TRBV12-4
CASRRQGGTGELFF
TGTGCCAGCAGACGACAGGGTGGTACCGGGGAGCTGTTTTTT
>TRBJ2-1|NA|many|TRBV20-1
CSADSTVASSYNEQFF
TGCAGTGCTGACTCGACGGTTGCAAGCTCCTACAATGAGCAGTTCTTC
>TRBJ2-2|NA|NA|TRBV30
CAWSGGTGTLYTGELFF
TGTGCCTGGAGTGGAGGAACCGGGACACTATACACCGGGGAGCTGTTTTTT
>TRBJ1-3|NA|many|TRBV12-3/TRBV12-4
CASSLGSPGNTIYF
TGTGCCAGCAGTTTGGGGAGCCCTGGAAACACCATATATTTT
>TRBJ2-1|TRBD2|many|TRBV6-2/TRBV6-3
CARAGGLIYEQFF
TGTGCCAGGGCGGGGGGGCTTATCTATGAGCAGTTCTTC
>TRBJ1-1|NA|few|TRBV7-8
CASSNDLTGTF
TGTGCCAGCAGCAACGACTTAACAGGGACCTTT
>TRBJ2-5|NA|few|TRBV14
CASSQEPLSHQETQYF
TGTGCCAGCAGCCAAGAACCTCTTTCGCACCAAGAGACCCAGTACTTC
>TRBJ2-7|NA|few|TRBV5-1
CASSVDRVYEQYF
TGCGCCAGCAGCGTAGATCGGGTCTACGAGCAGTACTTC
>TRBJ2-1|TRBD1|NA|TRBV7-2
CASTGTGSSYNEQFF
TGTGCCAGCACCGGGACAGGGAGCTCCTACAATGAGCAGTTCTTC
>TRBJ2-2|TRBD2|NA|TRBV7-7
CASSAGGRATGELFF
TGTGCTAGCAGTGCCGGCGGGAGGGCCACCGGGGAGCTGTTTTTT
>TRBJ2-1|TRBD2|NA|TRBV12-3/TRBV12-4
CASSLVSGLGSNEQFF
TGTGCCAGCAGTTTAGTTTCAGGACTAGGATCCAATGAGCAGTTCTTC
>TRBJ2-3|NA|many|TRBV12-3/TRBV12-4
CASSFPTDTQYF
TGCGCCAGCAGCTTCCCCACAGATACGCAGTATTTT